These 30 T cell receptor beta chains originate from one sample sequenced in a study of PD-1 blockade in mismatch repair-deficient tumors. Sequencing was performed with immunoSEQ multiplex PCR; in TCRdb, only in-frame clones are kept and a portion is missing. The profile shows 80,000 to 130,000 clones, about 79% of them singletons. Sample: peripheral blood, taken roughly 35 weeks after starting pembrolizumab. The receptors derive from an adult with mismatch repair-deficient cancer.

This chain links TRBV7-2 with TRBJ2-2; D is unclear. Per the germline V gene, CDR1 is SGHTA and CDR2 is FQGNSA. CDR3 length equals 13 residues. The V gene lost 1 base and the J gene lost 7 bases, with 7 bases spanning the gap. The CDR3 DNA is TGTGCCAGCAGCTTAGTAGTTTACGGGGAGCTGTTTTTT. Translation: CASSLVVYGELFF.

This chain connects TRBV7-8 to TRBJ2-7, with 7 bases lining up with TRBD2. Trimming at V came to 5 bases and at J to 6 bases, leaving 4 bases not matched to a gene. Germline lookup yields CDR1 SGHVS and CDR2 FQNEAQ. The CDR3 spans 12 residues. The CDR3 coding sequence is TGTGCCAGCAGCCCCCGGGGGGTCGAGCAGTACTTC. The encoded protein is CASSPRGVEQYF.

This clone was picked up a small number of times. The chain combines TRBV20-1 with TRBJ2-7; D is unresolved. The V and J ends lost 4 bases and 3 bases respectively, with 7 bases between them. The germline V gene encodes CDR1 DFQATT and CDR2 SNEGSKA (reference sequence). The CDR3 extends over 11 amino acids. The CDR3 here is CSAKENYEQYF. As DNA, the CDR3 is TGCAGTGCTAAGGAGAACTACGAGCAGTACTTC.

On this clone itself: A junction end diverges from the germline sequence, so it may reflect a read error. The V call is TRBV7-7, the J call TRBJ2-5; D possibly corresponds to TRBD1 (6 bases). The CDR3 is 13 amino acids. The germline V gene has CDR1 SSHAT and CDR2 FNYEAQ (reference sequence). Here the CDR3 reads CASSRDIGETQYF. The CDR3 coding sequence is TGTGCTAGCAGCCGGGACATTGGAGAGACCCAGTACTTC.

The J gene is TRBJ2-1, the V gene TRBV5-4, with no clear D. Germline CDR1 SGHNT, CDR2 YYREEE (reference sequence). The CDR3 is made up of 14 amino acids. Trimming took off 1 base at V and 6 bases at J, with 11 bases between the two ends. For the CDR3, the DNA is TGTGCCAGCAGCTTGCCTATATCAGGCAATGAGCAGTTCTTC. This sequence encodes CASSLPISGNEQFF.

The V call is TRBV4-2, the J call TRBJ2-1, with D hard to call. V lost 3 bases and J lost 4, with 19 bases in between. The CDR3 totals 17 residues. Looked up from germline, CDR1 is LGHNA and CDR2 is YNFKEQ. The CDR3 coding sequence is TGTGCCAGCAGCCAGTCCGAGCGATCCTCTCTATACAATGAGCAGTTCTTC. This sequence encodes CASSQSERSSLYNEQFF.

V usage is TRBV10-3 and J usage is TRBJ2-7; TRBD2 might be the D (6 bases). The CDR3 length is 13 residues. V lost 6 bases and J 7 bases, leaving 16 bases between the germline ends. CDR1 and CDR2 (germline): ENHRY, SYGVKD. The CDR3 bases are TGTGCCATCAGAAGGGAGGCAGGAGGTGAGCAGTACTTC. Its translation is CAIRREAGGEQYF.

This chain uses TRBV28 with TRBJ2-6, with D maybe TRBD1 (6 bases). Trimming removed 5 bases from V and 4 bases from J, with 15 bases in between. The germline gives CDR1 MDHEN, CDR2 SYDVKM. The CDR3 has 16 residues. CDR3 in DNA: TGTGCCAGCAGTCCACAGGGTTTTGTGGGGGCCAACGTCCTGACTTTC. Translated, it gives CASSPQGFVGANVLTF.

This chain joins TRBV11-2 and TRBJ1-2; 10 nucleotides agree with TRBD1. Germline V lookup: CDR1 SGHAT, CDR2 FQNNGV. J lost 10 bases, V lost 5 bases, and 19 bases had no gene match. The length of the CDR3 is 17 residues. The CDR3 nucleotides read TGTGCCAGCAGCCCCATAACATCGGGACAGGGGACTCGTGACTACACCTTC. Translating it yields CASSPITSGQGTRDYTF.

The gene calls are TRBV7-6 and TRBJ2-1, with 11 bases that match TRBD2. The J segment lost 7 bases and the V segment lost 5 bases, leaving 16 bases of the junction unmatched. Germline loops: CDR1 SGHVS, CDR2 FNYEAQ. The CDR3 runs 18 residues. For the CDR3, the DNA is TGTGCCAGCAGCCCCCGACCTTCTAGCGGGAGGAAGGGAAATGAGCAGTTCTTC. Its translation is CASSPRPSSGRKGNEQFF.

The rearrangement joins TRBV7-2 to TRBJ1-1, with D unclear. CDR1 is SGHTA, CDR2 FQGNSA, per germline. V lost 2 bases and J 4 bases, leaving 8 bases between the germline ends. The CDR3 has 13 residues. The CDR3 sequence: CASSLRVATEAFF. The CDR3 nucleotides read TGTGCCAGCAGCTTACGAGTAGCCACTGAAGCTTTCTTT.

The CDR3 loop is CSVETRFGGYTF. CDR3 in DNA: TGCAGCGTTGAAACCCGTTTTGGGGGCTACACCTTC. The V gene is TRBV29-1, the J gene TRBJ1-2; D remains ambiguous. Germline assignment: CDR1 SQVTM and CDR2 ANQGSEA. V was trimmed by 2 bases and J by 8 bases, leaving 12 bases between them. The CDR3 totals 12 residues.

The J gene is TRBJ2-7, the V gene TRBV5-6, with TRBD1 matching over 8 bases. CDR1 is SGHDT and CDR2 is YYEEEE in the germline V gene. This CDR3 has 13 residues. The J segment lost 3 bases and the V segment lost 3 bases, leaving 2 bases of the junction unmatched. Here the CDR3 reads CASSSDRGYEQYF. In DNA form, the CDR3 reads TGTGCCAGCAGCTCCGACAGGGGCTACGAGCAGTACTTC.

The genes are TRBV5-4 and TRBJ2-7; 8 positions agree with TRBD1. Trimming cost V 2 bases and J 0 bases; bases outside gene matches: 4. The CDR3 length is 15 residues. Looked up from germline, CDR1 is SGHNT and CDR2 is YYREEE (reference sequence). This CDR3 is CASSFGTGSSYEQYF. The CDR3 DNA sequence: TGTGCCAGCAGCTTCGGGACAGGCAGCTCCTACGAGCAGTACTTC.

The chain couples TRBV4-1 to TRBJ1-2; maybe TRBD1 (6 bases). V gave up 1 base and J gave up 1 base, with 10 bases separating them. The CDR3 length is 15 residues. Germline values: CDR1 MGHRA, CDR2 YSYEKL. CDR3 loop: CASSQGDNLNYGYTF. In nucleotides, the CDR3 is TGCGCCAGCAGCCAAGGGGACAATCTTAACTATGGCTACACCTTC.

V and J are TRBV18 and TRBJ2-5, with a tentative D call TRBD1 (6 bases). The CDR3 has 15 residues. Trimming removed 3 bases from V and 5 bases from J, with 16 bases in between. Per germline, CDR1 KGHSH and CDR2 LQKENI. As DNA, the CDR3 is TGTGCCAGCTCACCTGGGACGACTGACAGGGAGACCCAGTACTTC. Translation: CASSPGTTDRETQYF. Full variable domain (missing parts from reference TRBV18 and TRBJ2-5): NAGVMQNPRHLVRRRGQEARLRCSPMKGHSHVYWYRQLPEEGLKFMVYLQKENIIDESGMPKERFSAEFPKEGPSILRIQQVVRGDSAAYFCASSPGTTDRETQYFGPGTRLLVL.

CDR3 coding DNA: TGTGCCAGTAGTATGGTCGGGGGCCGAACCTACGAGCAGTACTTC. Amino acid sequence: CASSMVGGRTYEQYF. The chain has TRBV19 and TRBJ2-7; either TRBD1 or TRBD2 may supply D (6 bases each). Between the trimmed V and J ends, which lost 3 bases and 2 bases, there was a span of 14 bases. The CDR3 consists of 15 residues. CDR1 and CDR2 from the germline V gene are LNHDA and SQIVND (reference sequence). The full variable domain, rest sourced from reference TRBV19 and TRBJ2-7, is DGGITQSPKYLFRKEGQNVTLSCEQNLNHDAMYWYRQDPGQGLRLIYYSQIVNDFQKGDIAEGYSVSREKKESFPLTVTSAQKNPTAFYLCASSMVGGRTYEQYFGPGTRLTVT.

This sequence joins TRBV9 and TRBJ1-2; 7 bases match TRBD1. The CDR3 consists of 16 residues. Trimming at V came to 0 bases and at J to 1 base, leaving 6 bases not matched to a gene. Per germline, CDR1 SGDLS and CDR2 YYNGEE. The CDR3 here is CASSVGWQGDNYGYTF. The CDR3 DNA sequence: TGTGCCAGCAGCGTAGGGTGGCAGGGGGATAACTATGGCTACACCTTC.

This chain links TRBV25-1 with TRBJ2-1; 11 bases are shared with TRBD2. CDR3 length: 16 residues. Germline assignment: CDR1 MGHDK and CDR2 SYGVNS. With V trimmed by 5 bases and J by 0 bases, 3 bases remained unmatched. Written as DNA, the CDR3 is TGTGCCAGCAGTTTAGCGGGGGGGGGCTCCTACAATGAGCAGTTCTTC. It yields the protein CASSLAGGGSYNEQFF.

By share of the sample, this clone is medium-sized. The V and J genes are TRBV25-1 and TRBJ2-7, with D perhaps being TRBD1 or TRBD2 (5 bases each). The CDR3 consists of 13 residues. V lost 8 bases, J lost 3 bases, and 14 bases lay in between. Germline V gene sequence: CDR1 MGHDK, CDR2 SYGVNS. Here the CDR3 DNA reads TGTGCCAGCGCCGGGACGGCCAACTACGAGCAGTACTTC. The encoded protein is CASAGTANYEQYF.

V is TRBV9 and J is TRBJ2-5; maybe TRBD2 (5 bases). Between the trimmed V and J ends, which lost 3 bases and 3 bases, there was a span of 9 bases. There are 13 residues in the CDR3. Germline CDR1 and CDR2: SGDLS and YYNGEE. CDR3 loop: CASSAGSEETQYF. CDR3 sequence (DNA): TGTGCCAGCAGCGCGGGAAGTGAAGAGACCCAGTACTTC.

On this clone: Other DNA variants within this sample encode the same CDR3. The CDR3, as DNA: TGTGCCAGCTCACCACCTGGGGCCTATGGCTACACCTTC. It is translated as CASSPPGAYGYTF. V usage is TRBV18 and J usage is TRBJ1-2, with D perhaps matching TRBD1 (5 bases). Germline CDR1 KGHSH, CDR2 LQKENI. The CDR3 covers 13 residues. V lost 0 bases and J lost 4, with 6 bases in between.

This clone has only one observation. The chain combines TRBV5-1 with TRBJ1-4, with D maybe TRBD1 (5 bases). The CDR3 runs 15 residues. Trimming left V 3 bases short and J 4 bases short, with 13 bases between. Germline CDR1 is SGHRS and CDR2 is YFSETQ. This CDR3 reads CASSWGDGYNEKLFF. CDR3 DNA sequence: TGCGCCAGCAGCTGGGGGGACGGATATAATGAAAAACTGTTTTTT.

The chain has TRBV30 and TRBJ2-5; D gene unclear. The V and J ends lost 5 bases and 4 bases respectively, with 14 bases between them. This CDR3 comprises 13 residues. Germline V gives CDR1 GTSNPN, CDR2 SVGIG (reference sequence). The CDR3 DNA sequence: TGTGCCTGGGACGACCACGTCGGAGAGACCCAGTACTTC. Translated: CAWDDHVGETQYF.

The genes are TRBV19 and TRBJ2-1; 10 bases line up with TRBD2. Looked up from germline, CDR1 is LNHDA and CDR2 is SQIVND (reference sequence). V was clipped by 4 bases and J by 1 base; unmatched bases: 4. This CDR3 has 16 residues. This CDR3 reads CASSTSGRGSYNEQFF. The CDR3 bases are TGTGCCAGTAGTACCAGCGGGAGGGGGTCCTACAATGAGCAGTTCTTC.

The genes are TRBV18 and TRBJ2-1; 7 nucleotides agree with TRBD1. The CDR3 consists of 14 residues. V lost 3 bases, J lost 10 bases, and 9 bases stayed unmatched. Germline V gives CDR1 KGHSH, CDR2 LQKENI. The CDR3: CASSPFTGEGEQFF. In nucleotides, the CDR3 is TGTGCCAGCTCACCTTTTACAGGGGAAGGCGAGCAGTTCTTC.

The chain combines TRBV27 with TRBJ2-7; TRBD1 agrees at 10 bases. This CDR3 spans 16 amino acids. J gave up 8 bases and V 5 bases, and 15 bases lay outside the gene matches. Germline CDR1 is MNHEY and CDR2 is SMNVEV (reference sequence). The CDR3 coding sequence is TGTGCCAGCAGTCTCACCCCGGGACAGGGGTCCAGGAAGCAGTACTTC. It codes for CASSLTPGQGSRKQYF.

The chain carries TRBV2 and TRBJ2-1, with 7 bases matching TRBD2. The germline V gene encodes CDR1 SNHLY and CDR2 FYNNEI. The V segment lost 4 bases and the J segment 2 bases; nucleotides outside the gene matches: 5. This CDR3 is built from 15 residues. Here the CDR3 DNA reads TGTGCCAGCAGTGTCTCTAGCGGAGCCTACAATGAGCAGTTCTTC. Translated: CASSVSSGAYNEQFF.

The gene calls are TRBV5-1 and TRBJ2-5; no definite D call. Germline V gives CDR1 SGHRS, CDR2 YFSETQ. The CDR3 sequence is 14 residues long. V lost 0 bases to trimming and J lost 5 bases, with 11 bases between them. CDR3 bases: TGCGCCAGCAGCTTGGCCCTTTCTTCGGAGACCCAGTACTTC. Its protein is CASSLALSSETQYF.

A few counts support this clone. The rearrangement joins TRBV13 to TRBJ2-7; 10 bases align to TRBD1. Germline CDR1 and CDR2: PRHDT and FYEKMQ (reference sequence). Trimming took 5 bases from V and 2 from J; bases not matched to a gene: 3. The CDR3 has 14 amino acids. The CDR3 reads CASSRDRGAYEQYF. CDR3 in DNA: TGTGCCAGCAGCCGGGACAGGGGCGCCTACGAGCAGTACTTC. The full variable domain, with the rest looked up from reference TRBV13 and TRBJ2-7, is AAGVIQSPRHLIKEKRETATLKCYPIPRHDTVYWYQQGPGQDPQFLISFYEKMQSDKGSIPDRFSAQQFSDYHSELNMSSLELGDSALYFCASSRDRGAYEQYFGPGTRLTVT.